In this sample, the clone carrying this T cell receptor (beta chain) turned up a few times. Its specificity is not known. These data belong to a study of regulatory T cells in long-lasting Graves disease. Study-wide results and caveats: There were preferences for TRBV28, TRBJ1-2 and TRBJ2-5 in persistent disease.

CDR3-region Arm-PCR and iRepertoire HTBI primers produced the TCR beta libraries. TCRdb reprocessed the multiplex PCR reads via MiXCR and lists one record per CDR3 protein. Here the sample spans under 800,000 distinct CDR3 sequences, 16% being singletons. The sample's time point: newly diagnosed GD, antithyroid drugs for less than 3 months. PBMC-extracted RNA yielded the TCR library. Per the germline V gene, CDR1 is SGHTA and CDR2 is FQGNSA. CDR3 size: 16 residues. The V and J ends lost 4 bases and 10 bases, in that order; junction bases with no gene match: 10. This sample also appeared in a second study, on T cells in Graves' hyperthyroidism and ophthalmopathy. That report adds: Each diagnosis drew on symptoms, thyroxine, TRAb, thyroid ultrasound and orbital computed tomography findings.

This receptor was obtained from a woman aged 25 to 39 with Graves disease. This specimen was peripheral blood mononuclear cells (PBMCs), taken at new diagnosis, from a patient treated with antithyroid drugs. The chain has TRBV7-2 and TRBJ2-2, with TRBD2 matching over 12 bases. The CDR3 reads CASSSTRLAGVSELFF. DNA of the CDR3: TGTGCCAGCAGCTCCACCCGACTAGCGGGAGTATCGGAGCTGTTTTTT.